This T cell receptor (beta chain) comes out of a study of human T cells and chemical hapten exposure. Study overall: Small pooled library volume differences mainly caused per-sample TCR yield variation.

Separate cDNA molecules received unique molecular identifiers, which the library attached to them. TCRdb fed the 5' RACE reads into MiXCR, producing one record per CDR3 protein. This sample has 110,000 or so distinct CDR3 sequences, with approximately 19% found just once. Study outcomes and limitations: TCRs exceeding a frequency of 1 in 1000 stayed unchanged under DPC sensitization.

The template was total RNA from unfractionated whole blood. In this sample, this clonotype turned up a few times. Antigen: not known. The CDR3 has 17 amino acids. Germline CDR1 is ENHRY and CDR2 is SYGVKD. The ends lost 0 bases at V and 1 base at J; junction bases unmatched: 7. The rearrangement uses TRBV10-3 and TRBJ2-3; 7 positions agree with TRBD2. The sequence was obtained from a human donor in good health. CDR3 residues: CAISESPSGPRTDTQYF. The CDR3 bases are TGTGCCATCAGTGAGTCACCTAGCGGTCCTCGCACAGATACGCAGTATTTT.